The 8 T cell receptor beta chains below all came from one sample that was sequenced in a study of OX40 agonist ivuxolimab in advanced cancers. TCRdb keeps only in-frame clones here, not all; method: immunoSEQ multiplex PCR. Of around 24,000 clones listed, around 79% are singletons. The source was CD4+ or CD8+ T cells sorted from blood, collected in a trial of the OX40 agonist ivuxolimab. The receptors shown here come from an adult with an advanced solid tumor such as melanoma, head and neck, liver or kidney cancer.

This clone was detected only once. The V and J genes are TRBV4-1 and TRBJ2-3; TRBD1 matches at 7 bases. Germline V CDR1 and CDR2: MGHRA, YSYEKL. Losses at the gene ends were 6 bases for V and 4 bases for J; bases not matched to a gene: 16. There are 17 residues in the CDR3. The CDR3 bases are TGCGCCAGCAGTCGAACTTTCCGGGACAGCAGGGCAGATACGCAGTATTTT. Amino acids: CASSRTFRDSRADTQYF.

This rearrangement joins TRBV18 to TRBJ1-2, with 8 bases identical to TRBD1. CDR1 and CDR2 from the germline V gene are KGHSH and LQKENI. V lost 3 bases, J lost 1 base, and 4 bases stayed unmatched. CDR3 size: 15 residues. CDR3 in DNA: TGTGCCAGCTCACCCCGGACAGGGAGTAACTATGGCTACACCTTC. Translated: CASSPRTGSNYGYTF. Using reference TRBV18 and TRBJ1-2 for the parts outside the CDR3, the full variable domain is NAGVMQNPRHLVRRRGQEARLRCSPMKGHSHVYWYRQLPEEGLKFMVYLQKENIIDESGMPKERFSAEFPKEGPSILRIQQVVRGDSAAYFCASSPRTGSNYGYTFGSGTRLTVV.

The V gene is TRBV13, the J gene TRBJ2-7; 8 positions agree with TRBD2. Losses at the gene ends were 4 bases for V and 3 bases for J; bases not matched to a gene: 14. Germline lookup yields CDR1 PRHDT and CDR2 FYEKMQ (reference sequence). CDR3 length: 17 residues. CDR3 region: CASSSHDRRGGNYEQYF. CDR3 coding DNA: TGTGCCAGCAGCTCCCACGACAGACGGGGGGGTAACTACGAGCAGTACTTC.

This rearrangement joins TRBV25-1 to TRBJ1-1; D unclear. V was cut by 2 bases and J by 4 bases, with 14 bases left in between. The CDR3 loop spans 15 amino acids. The germline V gene encodes CDR1 MGHDK and CDR2 SYGVNS. The DNA of the CDR3 is TGTGCCAGCAGTGAAATTGCAGGTGCGAGCACTGAAGCTTTCTTT. Residues: CASSEIAGASTEAFF.

The chain employs TRBV5-6 and TRBJ2-1; no clear D gene. This CDR3 comprises 16 residues. Trimming pared 2 bases from V and 2 bases from J, leaving 14 bases between. Germline V gene data show CDR1 as SGHDT and CDR2 as YYEEEE. The CDR3 here is CASSFFDFSPYNEQFF. CDR3 nucleotide sequence: TGTGCCAGCAGCTTCTTTGACTTCTCACCCTACAATGAGCAGTTCTTC.

V and J are TRBV9 and TRBJ2-2, with 7 bases fitting TRBD2. Germline values: CDR1 SGDLS, CDR2 YYNGEE. The CDR3 totals 14 residues. With 4 bases clipped from V and 7 bases from J, the junction kept 7 bases outside the gene matches. DNA for the CDR3: TGTGCCAGCAGCTTTATGACTAGCAACGGGGAGCTGTTTTTT. It is translated as CASSFMTSNGELFF.

This clone was seen once. The CDR3 protein is CASSLLAEALRDEQYF. The CDR3 region has the DNA TGTGCCAGCAGCCTTCTAGCGGAGGCCCTCCGGGACGAGCAGTACTTC. V and J are TRBV28 and TRBJ2-7, with 7 bases aligning to TRBD2. The V gene's germline CDR1 is MDHEN and CDR2 SYDVKM. V lost 6 bases to trimming and J lost 5 bases; unmatched junction nucleotides: 16. CDR3 length: 16 residues.

As concerns this clone: This sample includes further DNA sequences coding for the same CDR3. The V call is TRBV6-1, the J call TRBJ2-7; D unclear. CDR3 length equals 12 residues. Per germline, CDR1 MNHNS and CDR2 SASEGT. Trimming stripped 1 base from V and 2 bases from J, with 3 bases between. CDR3: CASSEVAYEQYF. The CDR3 DNA reads TGTGCCAGCAGTGAAGTGGCCTACGAGCAGTACTTC.